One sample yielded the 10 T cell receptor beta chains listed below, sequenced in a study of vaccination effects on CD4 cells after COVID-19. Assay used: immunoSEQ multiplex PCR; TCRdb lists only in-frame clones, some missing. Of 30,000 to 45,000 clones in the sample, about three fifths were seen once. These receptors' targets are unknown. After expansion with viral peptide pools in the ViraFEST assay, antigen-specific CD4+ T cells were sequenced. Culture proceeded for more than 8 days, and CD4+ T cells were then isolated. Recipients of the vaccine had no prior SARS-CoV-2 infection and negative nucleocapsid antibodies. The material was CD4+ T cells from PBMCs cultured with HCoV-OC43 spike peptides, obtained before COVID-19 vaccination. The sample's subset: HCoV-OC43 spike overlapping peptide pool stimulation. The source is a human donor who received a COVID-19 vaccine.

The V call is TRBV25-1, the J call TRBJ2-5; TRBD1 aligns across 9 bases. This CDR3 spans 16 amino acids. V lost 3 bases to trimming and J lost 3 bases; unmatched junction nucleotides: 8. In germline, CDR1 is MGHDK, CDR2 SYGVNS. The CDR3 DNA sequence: TGTGCCAGCAGTGACTCGGACAGGGGAACAGAAGAGACCCAGTACTTC. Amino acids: CASSDSDRGTEETQYF.

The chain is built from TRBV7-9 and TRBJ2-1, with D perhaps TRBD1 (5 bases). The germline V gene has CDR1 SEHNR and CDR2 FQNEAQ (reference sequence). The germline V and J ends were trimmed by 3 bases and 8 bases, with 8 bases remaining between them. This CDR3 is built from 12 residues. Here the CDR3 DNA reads TGTGCCAGCAGCTTTAGGGGTGATGAGCAGTTCTTC. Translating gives CASSFRGDEQFF.

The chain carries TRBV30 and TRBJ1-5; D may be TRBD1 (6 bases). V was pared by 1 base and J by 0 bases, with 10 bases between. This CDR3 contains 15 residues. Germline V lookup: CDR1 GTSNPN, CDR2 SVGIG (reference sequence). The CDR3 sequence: CAWSAGGPSNQPQHF. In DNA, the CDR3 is TGTGCCTGGAGTGCTGGGGGGCCTAGCAATCAGCCCCAGCATTTT.

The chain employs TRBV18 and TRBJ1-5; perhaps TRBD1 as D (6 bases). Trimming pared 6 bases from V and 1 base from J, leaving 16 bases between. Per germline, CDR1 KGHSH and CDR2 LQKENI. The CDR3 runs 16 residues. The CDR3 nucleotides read TGTGCCAGCTCGAATCAGGGGAGTAGAAGCAATCAGCCCCAGCATTTT. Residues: CASSNQGSRSNQPQHF.

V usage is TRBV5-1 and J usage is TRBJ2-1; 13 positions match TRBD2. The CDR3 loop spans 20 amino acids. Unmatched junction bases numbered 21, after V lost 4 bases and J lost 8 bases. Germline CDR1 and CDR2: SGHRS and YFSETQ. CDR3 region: CASSGRAAKWTSGSGYEQFF. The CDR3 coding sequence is TGCGCCAGCAGCGGCCGGGCAGCTAAATGGACTAGCGGGAGTGGGTATGAGCAGTTCTTC.

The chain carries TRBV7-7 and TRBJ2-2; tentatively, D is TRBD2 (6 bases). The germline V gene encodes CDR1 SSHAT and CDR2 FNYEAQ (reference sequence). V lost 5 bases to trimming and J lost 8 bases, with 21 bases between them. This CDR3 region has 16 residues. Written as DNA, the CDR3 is TGTGCCAGCAGCCTAACTCGGCGTGCGGGGACGGGGGAGCTGTTTTTT. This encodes CASSLTRRAGTGELFF. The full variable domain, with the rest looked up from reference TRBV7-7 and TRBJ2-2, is GAGVSQSPRYKVTKRGQDVTLRCDPISSHATLYWYQQALGQGPEFLTYFNYEAQPDKSGLPSDRFSAERPEGSISTLTIQRTEQRDSAMYRCASSLTRRAGTGELFFGEGSRLTVL.

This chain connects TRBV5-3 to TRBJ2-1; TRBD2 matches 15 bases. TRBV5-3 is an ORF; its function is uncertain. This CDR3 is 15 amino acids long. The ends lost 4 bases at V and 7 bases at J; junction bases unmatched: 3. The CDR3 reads CARSRTSGGANEQFF. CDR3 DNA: TGTGCCAGAAGCCGGACTAGCGGGGGGGCTAATGAGCAGTTCTTC.

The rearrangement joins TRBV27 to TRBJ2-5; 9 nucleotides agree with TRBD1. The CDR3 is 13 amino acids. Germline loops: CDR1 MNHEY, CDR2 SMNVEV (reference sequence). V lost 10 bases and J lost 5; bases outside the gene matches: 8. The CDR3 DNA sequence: TGTGCCACCGGATACAGGGGGCAGGAGACCCAGTACTTC. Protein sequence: CATGYRGQETQYF.

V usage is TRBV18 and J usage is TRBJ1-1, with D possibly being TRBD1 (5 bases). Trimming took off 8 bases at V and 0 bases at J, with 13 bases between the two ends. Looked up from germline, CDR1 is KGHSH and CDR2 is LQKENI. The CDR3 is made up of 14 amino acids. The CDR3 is CASEAGPVNTEAFF. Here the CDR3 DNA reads TGTGCCAGCGAGGCAGGGCCTGTGAACACTGAAGCTTTCTTT.

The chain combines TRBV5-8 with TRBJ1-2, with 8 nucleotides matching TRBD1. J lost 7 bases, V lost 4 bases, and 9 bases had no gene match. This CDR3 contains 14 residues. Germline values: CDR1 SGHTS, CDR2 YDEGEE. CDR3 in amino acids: CASSPGDRLSGYTF. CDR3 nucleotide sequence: TGTGCCAGCAGCCCGGGGGACAGGTTAAGTGGCTACACCTTC.